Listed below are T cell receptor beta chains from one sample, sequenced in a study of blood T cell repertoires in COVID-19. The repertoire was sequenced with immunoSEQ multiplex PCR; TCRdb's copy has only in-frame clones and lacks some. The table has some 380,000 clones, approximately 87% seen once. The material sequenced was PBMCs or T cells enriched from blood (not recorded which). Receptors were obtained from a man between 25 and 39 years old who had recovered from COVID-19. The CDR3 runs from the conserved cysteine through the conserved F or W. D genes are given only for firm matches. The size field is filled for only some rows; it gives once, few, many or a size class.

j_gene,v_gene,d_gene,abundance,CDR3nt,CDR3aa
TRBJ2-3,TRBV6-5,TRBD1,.,TGTGCCAGTCGGACAGGGGTTTTGACAGATACGCAGTATTTT,CASRTGVLTDTQYF
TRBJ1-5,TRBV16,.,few,TGTGCCAGCCGTCTCGGGTCAGATCAGCCCCAGCATTTT,CASRLGSDQPQHF
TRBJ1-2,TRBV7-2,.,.,TGTGCCAGCAGCCCAGCAGAGGGCGGCTATGGCTACACCTTC,CASSPAEGGYGYTF
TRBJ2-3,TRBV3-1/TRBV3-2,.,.,TGTGCCAGCAGCCAGACGACAGTGGCGCAGTATTTT,CASSQTTVAQYF
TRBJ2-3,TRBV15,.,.,TGTGCCACCAGCAGAGATCTTTGGGCTTTCGAAGGAGATACGCAGTATTTT,CATSRDLWAFEGDTQYF
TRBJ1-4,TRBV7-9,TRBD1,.,TGTGCCAGCAGCACGGTACAGGGGAGGACTAATGAAAAACTGTTTTTT,CASSTVQGRTNEKLFF
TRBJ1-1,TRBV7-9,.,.,TGTGCCAGCAGCTTATTTGACAGTTACATGAACACTGAAGCTTTCTTT,CASSLFDSYMNTEAFF
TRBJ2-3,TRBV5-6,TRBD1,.,TGTGCCAGCAGCCTACTCGGACAGGGAGAGGGAGATACGCAGTATTTT,CASSLLGQGEGDTQYF
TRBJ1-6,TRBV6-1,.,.,TGTGCCAATCAGGGTACCTATAATTCACCCCTCCACTTT,CANQGTYNSPLHF
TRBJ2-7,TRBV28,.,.,TGTGCCAGCAGTCCGGGGTTCCCTTCACCCTCCTACGAGCAGTACTTC,CASSPGFPSPSYEQYF
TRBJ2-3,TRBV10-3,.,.,TGTGCCACCATCAACAGCTTCGCCACAGATACGCAGTATTTT,CATINSFATDTQYF
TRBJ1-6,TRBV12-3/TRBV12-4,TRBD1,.,TGTGCCAGCAGTCGGGACAGTAGTTCACCCCTCCACTTT,CASSRDSSSPLHF
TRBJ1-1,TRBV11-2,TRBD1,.,TGTGCCAGCAGCTTAACGACAGGGTACACTGAAGCTTTCTTT,CASSLTTGYTEAFF
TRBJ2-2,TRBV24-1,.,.,TGTGCCACCAGTGCTATGAACACCGGGGAGCTGTTTTTT,CATSAMNTGELFF
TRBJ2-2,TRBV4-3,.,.,TGCGCCAGCAGCCCCGGGAGAGCCACCGGGGAGCTGTTTTTT,CASSPGRATGELFF
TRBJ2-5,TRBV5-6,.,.,TGTGCCAGCAGCCCCGGGGACACCGGAGAGACCCAGTACTTC,CASSPGDTGETQYF